This is a list of T cell receptor beta chains from one sample in a study of T cell responses to AZD1222 COVID-19 vaccine. The assay was immunoSEQ multiplex PCR, and TCRdb's table has in-frame clones only and misses some. The sample carries around 92,000 clones, roughly 91% recorded once. The sequenced sample was peripheral blood, obtained on day 0 of AZD1222 vaccination. Receptors were obtained from an adult in good health. The CDR3 runs from the conserved cysteine through the conserved F or W. The D gene is left open where the match is weak. Clone size is shown for a subset of rows, as once, few, many or a class of expanded clone.

v_gene: TRBV12-3/TRBV12-4
j_gene: TRBJ1-2
abundance: .
d_gene: TRBD1
CDR3aa: CASRPPGGYGYTF
CDR3nt: TGTGCCAGCAGACCTCCAGGGGGGTATGGCTACACCTTC

v_gene: TRBV5-1
j_gene: TRBJ1-2
abundance: few
d_gene: .
CDR3aa: CASSLVGLSDGYTF
CDR3nt: TGCGCCAGCAGCTTGGTAGGGCTAAGCGATGGCTACACCTTC

v_gene: TRBV5-1
j_gene: TRBJ1-4
abundance: .
d_gene: .
CDR3aa: CASSLDGATNEKLFF
CDR3nt: TGCGCCAGCAGCCTGGACGGCGCAACTAATGAAAAACTGTTTTTT

v_gene: TRBV6-5
j_gene: TRBJ2-7
abundance: .
d_gene: .
CDR3aa: CASRYRYEQYF
CDR3nt: TGTGCCAGCAGGTACAGGTACGAGCAGTACTTC

v_gene: TRBV6-5
j_gene: TRBJ2-3
abundance: .
d_gene: .
CDR3aa: CASSYESASTDTQYF
CDR3nt: TGTGCCAGCAGTTACGAATCAGCAAGCACAGATACGCAGTATTTT

v_gene: TRBV28
j_gene: TRBJ1-5
abundance: .
d_gene: .
CDR3aa: CASSLVITGNQPQHF
CDR3nt: TGTGCCAGCAGTTTGGTGATAACAGGTAATCAGCCCCAGCATTTT

v_gene: TRBV19
j_gene: TRBJ2-5
abundance: .
d_gene: TRBD1
CDR3aa: CATTGTDQETQYF
CDR3nt: TGTGCCACCACCGGGACAGACCAAGAGACCCAGTACTTC

v_gene: TRBV9
j_gene: TRBJ2-1
abundance: .
d_gene: .
CDR3aa: CASSAASRGGYEEQFF
CDR3nt: TGTGCCAGCAGCGCAGCATCGCGGGGAGGCTATGAAGAGCAGTTCTTC

v_gene: TRBV29-1
j_gene: TRBJ2-3
abundance: .
d_gene: TRBD2
CDR3aa: CSVDKVSSGVPSTDTQYF
CDR3nt: TGCAGCGTTGACAAGGTTTCTAGCGGGGTGCCCAGCACAGATACGCAGTATTTT

v_gene: TRBV20-1
j_gene: TRBJ2-3
abundance: .
d_gene: .
CDR3aa: CVRVRTDTQYF
CDR3nt: TGCGTCAGGGTGCGCACAGATACGCAGTATTTT

v_gene: TRBV7-9
j_gene: TRBJ2-1
abundance: .
d_gene: .
CDR3aa: CASSPHYNEQFF
CDR3nt: TGTGCCAGCAGTCCCCATTACAATGAGCAGTTCTTC

v_gene: TRBV5-1
j_gene: TRBJ2-5
abundance: .
d_gene: TRBD2
CDR3aa: CASTLTAGGPETQYF
CDR3nt: TGCGCCAGCACCCTGACTGCGGGGGGCCCGGAGACCCAGTACTTC

v_gene: TRBV7-2
j_gene: TRBJ2-3
abundance: .
d_gene: TRBD2
CDR3aa: CASSLVVSGGGDTQYF
CDR3nt: TGTGCCAGCAGCTTAGTTGTTAGCGGGGGGGGAGATACGCAGTATTTT

v_gene: TRBV24-1
j_gene: TRBJ2-7
abundance: once
d_gene: .
CDR3aa: CATSDTGYEQYF
CDR3nt: TGTGCTACCAGTGACACCGGATACGAGCAGTACTTC

v_gene: TRBV19
j_gene: TRBJ2-1
abundance: .
d_gene: .
CDR3aa: CASSKQSGTINEQFF
CDR3nt: TGTGCCAGTAGTAAACAGTCCGGAACGATTAATGAGCAGTTCTTC

v_gene: TRBV24-1
j_gene: TRBJ2-2
abundance: .
d_gene: .
CDR3aa: CAVWADNTGELFF
CDR3nt: TGTGCCGTATGGGCAGATAACACCGGGGAGCTGTTTTTT

v_gene: TRBV7-2
j_gene: TRBJ2-2
abundance: .
d_gene: .
CDR3aa: CASSLEWTFTGELFF
CDR3nt: TGTGCCAGCAGCTTAGAGTGGACATTCACCGGGGAGCTGTTTTTT

v_gene: TRBV19
j_gene: TRBJ1-4
abundance: .
d_gene: .
CDR3aa: CASLLRGSEKLFF
CDR3nt: TGTGCCAGTCTATTACGGGGGAGTGAAAAACTGTTTTTT

v_gene: TRBV5-1
j_gene: TRBJ2-7
abundance: .
d_gene: .
CDR3aa: CASSLSLGTYEQYF
CDR3nt: TGCGCCAGCAGCTTGTCTCTGGGTACCTACGAGCAGTACTTC

v_gene: TRBV4-3
j_gene: TRBJ2-7
abundance: once
d_gene: .
CDR3aa: CASSQEGGTYEQYF
CDR3nt: TGCGCCAGCAGCCAAGAAGGAGGCACCTACGAGCAGTACTTC

v_gene: TRBV18
j_gene: TRBJ2-1
abundance: .
d_gene: .
CDR3aa: CASSPPGGPLYNEQFF
CDR3nt: TGTGCCAGCTCCCCGCCGGGTGGCCCATTATACAATGAGCAGTTCTTC

v_gene: TRBV21-1
j_gene: TRBJ1-1
abundance: .
d_gene: .
CDR3aa: CASSKRVRSSRRTEAFF
CDR3nt: TGTGCCAGCAGCAAAAGGGTTCGGTCCTCCAGGAGGACTGAAGCTTTCTTT

v_gene: TRBV6-5
j_gene: TRBJ1-3
abundance: .
d_gene: .
CDR3aa: CASSYSGLRSGNTIYF
CDR3nt: TGTGCCAGCAGTTACTCGGGGCTGAGATCTGGAAACACCATATATTTT

v_gene: TRBV24-1
j_gene: TRBJ2-1
abundance: .
d_gene: .
CDR3aa: CATSVPGTGEQFF
CDR3nt: .

v_gene: TRBV19
j_gene: TRBJ2-5
abundance: .
d_gene: .
CDR3aa: CASSISGPGNLPGAQYF
CDR3nt: TGTGCCAGTAGTATTTCGGGCCCCGGTAACCTTCCGGGGGCCCAGTACTTC

v_gene: TRBV28
j_gene: TRBJ2-5
abundance: once
d_gene: TRBD1
CDR3aa: CASSLTGQGKTQYF
CDR3nt: TGTGCCAGCAGTTTAACGGGACAGGGAAAGACCCAGTACTTC

v_gene: TRBV24-1
j_gene: TRBJ2-1
abundance: .
d_gene: TRBD1
CDR3aa: CATSDLGTGNNEQFF
CDR3nt: TGTGCCACCAGTGATTTGGGGACAGGTAACAATGAGCAGTTCTTC

v_gene: TRBV7-6
j_gene: TRBJ2-1
abundance: .
d_gene: TRBD2
CDR3aa: CASSLIAGSNEQFF
CDR3nt: TGTGCCAGCAGCTTAATAGCGGGGAGCAATGAGCAGTTCTTC

v_gene: TRBV3-1/TRBV3-2
j_gene: TRBJ1-2
abundance: .
d_gene: .
CDR3aa: CASGTVGAQYGYTF
CDR3nt: TGTGCCAGCGGGACGGTGGGCGCTCAGTATGGCTACACCTTC

v_gene: TRBV19
j_gene: TRBJ2-7
abundance: .
d_gene: .
CDR3aa: CASSRDTSYEQYF
CDR3nt: TGTGCCAGTAGCCGGGACACATCCTACGAGCAGTACTTC

v_gene: TRBV5-4
j_gene: TRBJ1-1
abundance: .
d_gene: TRBD1
CDR3aa: CASTHRGTDNTEAFF
CDR3nt: TGTGCCAGCACCCACCGAGGGACAGATAACACTGAAGCTTTCTTT

v_gene: TRBV5-4
j_gene: TRBJ1-1
abundance: .
d_gene: .
CDR3aa: CASSLYGFDEAFF
CDR3nt: TGTGCCAGCAGCTTGTATGGGTTCGATGAAGCTTTCTTT

v_gene: TRBV29-1
j_gene: TRBJ2-3
abundance: .
d_gene: .
CDR3aa: CSLTLGNTQYF
CDR3nt: TGCAGCCTCACACTGGGTAATACGCAGTATTTT

v_gene: TRBV6-1
j_gene: TRBJ2-3
abundance: once
d_gene: .
CDR3aa: CASSEASGIDTQYF
CDR3nt: TGTGCCAGCAGTGAAGCCTCAGGGATAGATACGCAGTATTTT

v_gene: TRBV6-5
j_gene: TRBJ1-2
abundance: .
d_gene: .
CDR3aa: CASSYSILNYGYTF
CDR3nt: TGTGCCAGCAGTTACTCGATACTAAACTATGGCTACACCTTC

v_gene: TRBV6-5
j_gene: TRBJ1-1
abundance: .
d_gene: .
CDR3aa: CASTRKSVETEAFF
CDR3nt: TGTGCCAGCACCAGAAAGAGCGTTGAGACTGAAGCTTTCTTT

v_gene: TRBV4-3
j_gene: TRBJ1-4
abundance: .
d_gene: TRBD1
CDR3aa: CASSQGGQANEKLFF
CDR3nt: TGCGCCAGCAGCCAAGGAGGACAGGCTAATGAAAAACTGTTTTTT

v_gene: TRBV5-4
j_gene: TRBJ1-1
abundance: .
d_gene: .
CDR3aa: CASSLPGAMNTEAFF
CDR3nt: TGTGCCAGCAGCTTGCCAGGGGCTATGAACACTGAAGCTTTCTTT

v_gene: TRBV18
j_gene: TRBJ2-7
abundance: .
d_gene: TRBD2
CDR3aa: CASSPPGLAGGVLFDEQYF
CDR3nt: TGTGCCAGCTCACCACCGGGACTAGCGGGGGGGGTATTGTTCGACGAGCAGTACTTC